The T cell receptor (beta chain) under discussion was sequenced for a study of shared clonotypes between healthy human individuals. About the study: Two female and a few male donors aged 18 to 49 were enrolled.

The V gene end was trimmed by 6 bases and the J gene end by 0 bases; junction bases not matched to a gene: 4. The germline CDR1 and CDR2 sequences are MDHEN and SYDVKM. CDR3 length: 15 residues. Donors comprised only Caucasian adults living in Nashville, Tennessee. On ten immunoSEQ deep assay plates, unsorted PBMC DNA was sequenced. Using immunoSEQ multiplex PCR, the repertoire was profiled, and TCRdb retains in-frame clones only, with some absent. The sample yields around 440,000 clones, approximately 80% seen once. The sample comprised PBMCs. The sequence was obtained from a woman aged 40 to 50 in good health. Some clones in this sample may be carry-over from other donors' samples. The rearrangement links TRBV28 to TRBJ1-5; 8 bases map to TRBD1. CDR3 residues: CASRLGQGSNQPQHF. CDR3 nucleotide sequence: TGTGCCAGCAGACTCGGACAGGGTAGCAATCAGCCCCAGCATTTT.